Listed below are T cell receptor beta chains from one sample, sequenced in a study of blood T cell repertoires in COVID-19. TCRdb's copy holds only in-frame clones and misses some; the assay was immunoSEQ multiplex PCR. The data contain roughly 50,000 clones, approximately 91% of them singletons. Material: peripheral blood. These receptors were taken from a man aged 45 to 65 with active COVID-19. Both conserved end residues are trimmed from each CDR3.

v_call cdr3_aa
TRBV7-2 ASSFGSVSYEQY
TRBV28 ASEGLAGREQF
TRBV10-1 ASSQGLATETQY
TRBV28 ASSLLSDGRTEAF
TRBV27 ASSFFGTAGYGYT
TRBV19 ASSNLMGPYGYT
TRBV7-9 ASSSLGATDTQY
TRBV11-3 ASSLDRWTGGENEQF
TRBV2 ASTPSEGRNEQF
TRBV7-2 ASSLDSRPGEKLF
TRBV11-2 ASSLRGGSATEAF
TRBV14 ASSPRSTNEKLF
TRBV10-2 ASRDQTGLSSYNEQF
TRBV10-3 AISRTSGNYLSYEQY
TRBV7-2 ASSLADYRTDTQY
TRBV4-1 ASTRNPGQGWNEQF
TRBV15 ATRGGGLATDTQY
TRBV3-1/TRBV3-2 ASSPSTPQETQY
TRBV5-5 ASSPTAGAQYEQY
TRBV28 ASTPAPGQGNTGELF
TRBV2 ASSELAGAGNTIY
TRBV5-1 ASSLDPSSYNEQF
TRBV4-1 ASSQGVRVSNEKLF
TRBV6-5 ASSYAWDRVGTEAF
TRBV19 ASSISSGGRETQY
TRBV7-2 ASSSRLALRNEQF
TRBV10-3 ATTGQGDLGQY
TRBV10-3 AISEAGTVGYT
TRBV29-1 SVSNRGGNYGYT
TRBV30 AWSAPRGGSPLH
TRBV4-1 ASSHRTSGGWEQF
TRBV18 ASSPGTENTEAF
TRBV6-2/TRBV6-3 ASSFDVTGPLSYEQY
TRBV28 ASRPRGSGNQPQH
TRBV7-9 ASSLVRGWETQY
TRBV7-2 ASSRILAGGGLYNEQF
TRBV30 AWSLGLAGSITDTQY
TRBV7-9 ASGSNRGSAYEQY
TRBV10-2 ASSPLAGGPYEQY
TRBV28 ASSSQGAFDNEQF
TRBV28 ASSQTGVLSNQPQH
TRBV30 AWGPGQGTNQPQH
TRBV18 ASSPSRGGTEAF
TRBV4-1 ASSQVLSGTRGEQF
TRBV30 AYGTGRWDGYT
TRBV19 ASSRQTSGGHNEQF
TRBV5-4 ASSFGGDYEQY
TRBV6-5 ASSQHRGREYGYT
TRBV4-1 ASSQDSLGLAGDPGELF
TRBV11-2 ASSNGGVGELF
TRBV30 AWYRDRVTEAF